This T cell receptor beta chain was retrieved from a study of shared clonotypes between healthy human individuals (dated by TCRdb to about 2020). Describing the broader study: The cohort comprised a couple of women and a few men aged 18 to 49 years. To increase sequencing depth and limit assay-specific biases, different laboratories used diverse techniques to prepare libraries and sequence TCR repertoires. Each donor's leukapheresis produced roughly between roughly 0.94 and 9.5 billion PBMCs. For each donor, CD4 naive and CD4 memory were each given three plates, CD8 naive was given two plates, and CD8 memory was given one plate. To estimate repertoire size and how much clonotypes are shared between individuals, the study performed deep sequencing of blood TCR repertoires from 4 to 6 healthy adults.

The investigation overall reported the following: When a few donors were compared, the shared fraction of clonotypes was about 5.5% for naive CD4, 3% to 4% for naive CD8, more than 2% for memory CD4, and 0.35% to 0.4% for memory CD8. Because the study included only a small number of donors, the genetic and exposure-history diversity represented was limited. Naive subsets generally had larger estimated clonotype richness than memory subsets did. Even with the large sequencing depth, rarefaction of the sorted-subset datasets indicated that sequencing was incomplete. Based on pairwise subsampling, the degree of clonotype sharing among donors was expected to be affected by sequencing depth. Higher generation probabilities were observed for clonotypes shared by all four sorted-subset donors than for non-shared clonotypes. Only blood was sampled, and tissue TCR repertoires likely differ from those in blood.

As encoded in the germline V gene, CDR1 is SGHRS while CDR2 is YFSETQ. A distance of 15 bases separates the germline ends of V and J, which lose 2 bases and 7 bases respectively. From cysteine to phenylalanine, the CDR3 is 14 amino acids long. Only the CDR3 portion is preserved as DNA: 42 bases, with reading frame beginning at the first base. On this clone itself: There is no known antigen for this receptor. The record has no base qualities; no much larger clone is one base away.

Using the deep immunoSEQ assay, TCR CDR3 regions were amplified from genomic DNA by multiplex PCR. For each cell subset, the extracted genomic DNA was distributed evenly across all wells of several immunoSEQ 96-well plates, and each plate served as one replicate. For sorted subsets, approximately 200 ng of genomic DNA, equivalent to around 31,000 T cell genomes, went into each replicate PCR. Purified libraries were quantified with a Qubit 3.0 fluorometer, sized on a Bioanalyzer 2100, and re-quantified with the KAPA Library Quantification kit. Every immunoSEQ 96-well plate was sequenced on a separate single-read 150-cycle Illumina NextSeq 550 flow cell. As for how the authors treated the data: Because only junctional sequences without quality scores were contained in the immunoSEQ output, filtering matching that applied to full-length reads could not be performed. To assign V/J genes and CDR3, sequences were annotated using PyIR, a Python wrapper for IgBLAST v1.9, with IMGT germline references. Reads with weak V/J assignments (E-value above 1e-6), missing CDR3, stop codons, out-of-frame junctions, or ambiguous translated residues were removed. V3J clonotypes were defined as sequences sharing the same inferred V gene, J gene, and CDR3 amino acid sequence. Percentage overlap between repertoires was calculated by dividing the number of shared unique clonotypes by the size of the smaller repertoire. RTK rarefaction, the Chao1 estimator, and Recon v2.1 estimates of unobserved clonotypes were used to assess repertoire richness. Generation probabilities for all TCRbeta clonotypes obtained by the gDNA method from several donors were computed using OLGA. TCRdb limited this immuneACCESS table to in-frame rearrangements with V and J called. A share of clones is missing; checked studies link under half to unresolved V genes, and the rest is unexplained. V and J calls and clone size come straight from that table; D and trimming were deduced from the DNA. The sample table holds 2 million or so clones, of which 95% were seen once. The ten largest clones capture more than 0.1% of the sample.

Healthy HIV-negative adults with no recently reported acute infections or vaccinations were included as donors. Only Caucasian adults living in Nashville, Tennessee, USA were represented among the donors. CD4+ T cells were enriched by magnetic negative selection; naive cells were then positively selected on CD45RA, and the negative fraction formed the memory subset. Blood was collected by leukapheresis, and PBMCs were isolated by Ficoll-Histopaque density gradient centrifugation and then cryopreserved in liquid nitrogen vapor phase. Purity and quantity of every magnetically sorted T cell population were checked by analytical flow cytometry. Genomic DNA was isolated from each sorted fraction and quantified by UV absorbance on a Nanodrop 2000c.

Here the chain combines TRBV5-1 and TRBJ1-2; tentative D gene TRBD1, with 5 bases matching. The TCR was taken from a man aged 18 to 29 in good health. Sample: naive CD4+ T cells sorted from blood. The cell subset or site label of this sample denotes: CD45RA+ positively selected. The sequenced DNA is TGCGCCAGCAGCTTACGGGTCCTTGGGGGTGGCTACACCTTC. This codes for CASSLRVLGGGYTF.